These T cell receptor beta chains were read from a single sample in a study of blood T cell repertoires in COVID-19. The method was immunoSEQ multiplex PCR; TCRdb's version includes in-frame clones alone and lacks a portion of them. Of 160,000 or so clones in the sample, around 80% were seen once. Sequencing input: PBMCs or T cells enriched from blood (not recorded which). These receptors were obtained from a man between 45 and 60 years old who had recovered from COVID-19. Both conserved end residues are part of each CDR3. D genes are given only for firm matches. Rows give clone size only sometimes, using once, few, many, or a class for an expanded clone.

-	TRBV7-6	-	TRBJ1-2	TGTGCCAGCAGCTTAGCGCGGGGACCGACTAACTATGGCTACACCTTC	CASSLARGPTNYGYTF
-	TRBV30	TRBD1	TRBJ1-3	TGTGCCTGGAGCCGCGACAGGGCAACTGGAAACACCATATATTTT	CAWSRDRATGNTIYF
-	TRBV19	TRBD1	TRBJ1-2	TGTGCCAGTATCCCGGGACAGGGGGCGAACTATGGCTACACCTTC	CASIPGQGANYGYTF
-	TRBV2	-	TRBJ1-6	TGTGCCAGCAGTGGCCAGTGGAATTCACCCCTCCACTTT	CASSGQWNSPLHF
-	TRBV6-5	-	TRBJ2-7	TGTGCCAGCATCAAATCGGGCAGGGGCCACGAGCAGTACTTC	CASIKSGRGHEQYF
-	TRBV5-1	TRBD1	TRBJ1-3	TGCGCCAGCAGCCGGGACAGCTCTGGAAACACCATATATTTT	CASSRDSSGNTIYF
-	TRBV5-3	TRBD2	TRBJ2-2	TGTGCCAGAAGCTTGGGCGGGGGGCCGGACGGGGAGCTGTTTTTT	CARSLGGGPDGELFF
-	TRBV11-2	-	TRBJ2-7	TGTGCCAGCAGCTTAGACTTGGGTCAGGAACTCTACGAGCAGTACTTC	CASSLDLGQELYEQYF
-	TRBV5-1	TRBD2	TRBJ2-3	TGCGCCAGCAGCTCAATCGCTAGCGGGGGGGCTGGAGATACGCAGTATTTT	CASSSIASGGAGDTQYF
-	TRBV10-2	TRBD2	TRBJ2-7	TGCGCCAGCAGGGGAATGAGCGGGAGACACTACGAGCAGTACTTC	CASRGMSGRHYEQYF
-	TRBV18	TRBD1	TRBJ1-4	TGTGCCAGCTCACCAGACAGGGGCAATGAAAAACTGTTTTTT	CASSPDRGNEKLFF
-	TRBV28	-	TRBJ1-5	TGTGCCAGCAGTTTACGAGGGTTTCCCCAGCATTTT	CASSLRGFPQHF
once	TRBV7-6	TRBD1	TRBJ1-4	TGTGCCAGCAGCTCAAACAGGGGAACTAATGAAAAACTGTTTTTT	CASSSNRGTNEKLFF
-	TRBV5-5	-	TRBJ1-6	TGTGCCAGCAGCTTGGCCGCGGATCGGTCACCCCTCCACTTT	CASSLAADRSPLHF
-	TRBV4-1	-	TRBJ1-3	TGCGCCAGCAGCGAACTCAATCAGGGCAGTTTCTTCTCTGGAAACACCATATATTTT	CASSELNQGSFFSGNTIYF
-	TRBV19	-	TRBJ1-6	TGTGCCAGTAGTATTTGGACAGATTCCTCACCCCTCCACTTT	CASSIWTDSSPLHF
-	TRBV10-3	-	TRBJ1-2	TGTGCCATCAGCGAGGACACCTATGGCTACACCTTC	CAISEDTYGYTF
-	TRBV3-1/TRBV3-2	-	TRBJ1-1	TGTGCCAGCAGCCAAGAGGCGACAGAGAACACTGAAGCTTTCTTT	CASSQEATENTEAFF
-	TRBV11-2	TRBD1	TRBJ2-5	TGTGCCAGCAGCGAATTTTGGGACAGGGACTGGGAGACCCAGTACTTC	CASSEFWDRDWETQYF
few	TRBV4-1	TRBD2	TRBJ2-3	TGCGCCAGCAGCCCCGAAGCGGGGAGGGGAGATACGCAGTATTTT	CASSPEAGRGDTQYF
-	TRBV10-1	-	TRBJ1-1	TGCGCCAGCAGTGTGGCACCAACCGTGAACACTGAAGCTTTCTTT	CASSVAPTVNTEAFF
-	TRBV7-9	TRBD1	TRBJ1-5	TGTGCCAGCAGCTACGGACAGGGGGGGGTGCCCCAGCATTTT	CASSYGQGGVPQHF
few	TRBV27	TRBD1	TRBJ1-6	TGTGCCAGCAGTTTGCCCCGGGACAGGGCTTCACCCCTCCACTTT	CASSLPRDRASPLHF
medium-sized	TRBV7-6	-	TRBJ2-7	TGTGCCAGCAGCCCCTTTTCGGGGGAGAACTACGAGCAGTACTTC	CASSPFSGENYEQYF